The subject of this entry is one T cell receptor (beta chain). Its cognate antigen is unknown. Germline V gene sequence: CDR1 SGHTA, CDR2 FQGNSA. CDR3 length: 16 amino acids. The V and J ends lost 7 bases and 8 bases, in that order; junction bases with no gene match: 13. A TCRbeta library incorporating unique molecular identifiers was prepared. TCRdb processed the PCR reads anew with MiXCR; each CDR3 protein has one entry. This table has a few hundred thousand distinct CDR3 sequences, 10% to 15% appearing once. The data were obtained in a study of T-cell reconstitution after alpha-beta-depleted transplantation in children. Overall study results and limits: T-cell numbers and diversity one year post-transplant derived largely from freshly generated T cells. Surviving thymic progenitors and recipient T cells were the source of high TCRbeta diversity at day 60 in some patients. About two months after transplant, alpha-beta T cells reportedly came from several hundred expanded graft clones.

The source material was PBMCs, mostly from graft donor cells, sampled 360 days after TCRalphabeta/CD19-depleted stem cell transplant. The sequence was obtained from a male patient aged 10 to 17 who had a stem cell transplant for acute myeloid leukemia, so the T cells may come from the graft donor. This chain uses TRBV7-2 with TRBJ1-6, with 8 positions matching TRBD1. In nucleotides, the CDR3 is TGTGCCAGCATCCCTCTACCAGGACAGGGCTATTCACCCCTCCACTTT. Its protein is CASIPLPGQGYSPLHF.